Reported below is one T cell receptor (beta chain). These data come from a study of blood T cell repertoires in COVID-19. CDR1 is SGHRS, CDR2 YFSETQ, per germline. V dropped 5 bases and J dropped 8; count of bases not matched to a gene: 7. This CDR3 is built from 14 residues. Per the study methods: Scientists estimated how many nucleated cells there were by amplifying reference gene primers. Clones were read by immunoSEQ multiplex PCR, and TCRdb kept only the in-frame ones, dropping some. That table is the source of V, J and clone size, and D and trimming were worked out from the DNA. The repertoire holds under 150,000 clones, with less than 90% as singletons.

The TCR was taken from a man aged 55 to 70 with acute or convalescent COVID-19. This sequence joins TRBV5-1 and TRBJ1-4; 9 positions agree with TRBD1. The sequenced sample was peripheral blood. The CDR3: CASRPGTGNEKLFF. DNA of the CDR3: TGCGCCAGCAGACCCGGGACAGGGAACGAAAAACTGTTTTTT.